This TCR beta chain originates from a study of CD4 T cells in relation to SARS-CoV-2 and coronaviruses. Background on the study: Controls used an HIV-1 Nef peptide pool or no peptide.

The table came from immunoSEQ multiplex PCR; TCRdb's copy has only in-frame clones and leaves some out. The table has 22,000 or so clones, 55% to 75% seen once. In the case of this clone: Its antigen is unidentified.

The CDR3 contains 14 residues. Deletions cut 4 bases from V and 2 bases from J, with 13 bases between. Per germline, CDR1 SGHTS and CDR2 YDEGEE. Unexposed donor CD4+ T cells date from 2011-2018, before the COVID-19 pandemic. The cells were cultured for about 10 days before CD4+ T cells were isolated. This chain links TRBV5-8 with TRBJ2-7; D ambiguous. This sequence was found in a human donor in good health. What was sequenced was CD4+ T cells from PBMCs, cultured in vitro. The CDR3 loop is CASSQIPMTYEQYF. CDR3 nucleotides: TGTGCCAGCAGCCAAATACCCATGACCTACGAGCAGTACTTC.